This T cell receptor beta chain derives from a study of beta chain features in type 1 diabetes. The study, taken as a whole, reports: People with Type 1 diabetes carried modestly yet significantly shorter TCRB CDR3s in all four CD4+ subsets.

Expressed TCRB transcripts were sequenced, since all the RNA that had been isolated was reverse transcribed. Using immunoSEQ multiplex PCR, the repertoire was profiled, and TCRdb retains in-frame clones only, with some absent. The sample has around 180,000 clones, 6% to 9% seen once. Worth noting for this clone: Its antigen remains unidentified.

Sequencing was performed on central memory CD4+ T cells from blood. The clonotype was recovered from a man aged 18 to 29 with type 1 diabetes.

CDR3 in DNA: TGTGCCAGCAGTTTACGTTCGGGACTGTCCTACGAGCAGTACTTC. Translated, it gives CASSLRSGLSYEQYF. The chain employs TRBV27 and TRBJ2-7; D is possibly TRBD2 (6 bases). The V and J ends lost 2 bases and 1 base respectively, with 12 bases between them. Germline lookup yields CDR1 MNHEY and CDR2 SMNVEV (reference sequence). This CDR3 has 15 residues.